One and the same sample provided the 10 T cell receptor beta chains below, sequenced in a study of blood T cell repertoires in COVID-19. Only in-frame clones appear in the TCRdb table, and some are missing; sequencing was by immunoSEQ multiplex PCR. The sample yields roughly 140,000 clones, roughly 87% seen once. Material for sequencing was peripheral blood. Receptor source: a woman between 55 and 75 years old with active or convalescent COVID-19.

The DNA of the CDR3 is TGCAGTGCTAGTAGCGGGGCCAGGGAGACCCAGTACTTC. The encoded protein is CSASSGARETQYF. The chain combines TRBV20-1 with TRBJ2-5; 8 bases are shared with TRBD2. Trimming removed 3 bases from V and 5 bases from J; junction bases left unmatched: 5. This CDR3 has 13 amino acids. Germline CDR1 reads DFQATT; CDR2 reads SNEGSKA (reference sequence).

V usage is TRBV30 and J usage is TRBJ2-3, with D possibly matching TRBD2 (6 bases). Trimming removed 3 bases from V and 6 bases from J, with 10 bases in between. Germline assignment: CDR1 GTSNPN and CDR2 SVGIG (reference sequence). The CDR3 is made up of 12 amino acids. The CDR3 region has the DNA TGTGCCTGGAGCCGGGCGGGGGATACGCAGTATTTT. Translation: CAWSRAGDTQYF.

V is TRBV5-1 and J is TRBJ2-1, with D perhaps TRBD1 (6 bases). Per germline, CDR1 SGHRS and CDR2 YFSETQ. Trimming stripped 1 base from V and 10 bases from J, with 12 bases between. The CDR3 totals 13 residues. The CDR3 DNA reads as TGCGCCAGCAGCTTGATCACGGACAGAGAGCAGTTCTTC. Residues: CASSLITDREQFF.

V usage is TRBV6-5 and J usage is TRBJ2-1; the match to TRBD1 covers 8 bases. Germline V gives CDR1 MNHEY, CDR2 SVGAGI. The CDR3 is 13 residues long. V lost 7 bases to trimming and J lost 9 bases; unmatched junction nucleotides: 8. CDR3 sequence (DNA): TGTGCCAGCATCCGGACAGGGAAGCGTGAGCAGTTCTTC. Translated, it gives CASIRTGKREQFF.

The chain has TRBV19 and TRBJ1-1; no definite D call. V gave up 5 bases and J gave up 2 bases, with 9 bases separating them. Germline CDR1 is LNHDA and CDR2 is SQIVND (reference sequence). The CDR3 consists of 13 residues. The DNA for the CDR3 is TGTGCCAGTAGTCCCGCGGAAAACACTGAAGCTTTCTTT. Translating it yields CASSPAENTEAFF.

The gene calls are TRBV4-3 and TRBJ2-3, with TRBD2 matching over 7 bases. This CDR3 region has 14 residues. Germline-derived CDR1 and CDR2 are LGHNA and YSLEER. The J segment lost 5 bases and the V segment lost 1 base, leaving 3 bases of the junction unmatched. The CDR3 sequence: CASSQGLARDTQYF. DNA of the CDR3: TGCGCCAGCAGCCAAGGACTAGCCCGAGATACGCAGTATTTT.

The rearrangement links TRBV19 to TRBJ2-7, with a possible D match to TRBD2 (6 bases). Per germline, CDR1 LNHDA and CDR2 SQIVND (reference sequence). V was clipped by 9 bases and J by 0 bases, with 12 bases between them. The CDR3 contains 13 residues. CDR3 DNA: TGTGCCAGCACAAGGGACTCCTCCTACGAGCAGTACTTC. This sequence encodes CASTRDSSYEQYF.

CDR3 bases: TGTGCCAGCAGCTTGACAGGAAACACTGAAGCTTTCTTT. It specifies CASSLTGNTEAFF. The rearrangement joins TRBV11-2 to TRBJ1-1, with D maybe TRBD1 (6 bases). CDR1 and CDR2 (germline): SGHAT, FQNNGV. Between the trimmed V and J ends, which lost 3 bases and 2 bases, there was a span of 7 bases. The CDR3 has 13 residues.

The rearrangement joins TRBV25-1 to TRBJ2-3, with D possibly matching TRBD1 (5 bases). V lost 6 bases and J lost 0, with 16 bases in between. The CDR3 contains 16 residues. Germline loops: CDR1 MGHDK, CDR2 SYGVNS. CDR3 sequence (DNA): TGTGCCAGCAGCTTCACGGCAGGGCTTAGCACAGATACGCAGTATTTT. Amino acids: CASSFTAGLSTDTQYF. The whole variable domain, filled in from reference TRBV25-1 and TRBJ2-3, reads EADIYQTPRYLVIGTGKKITLECSQTMGHDKMYWYQQDPGMELHLIHYSYGVNSTEKGDLSSESTVSRIRTEHFPLTLESARPSHTSQYLCASSFTAGLSTDTQYFGPGTRLTVL.

The CDR3 here is CSASSAGGLNEQFF. The CDR3 DNA sequence: TGCAGTGCTAGTTCAGCGGGGGGTCTGAATGAGCAGTTCTTC. The chain uses TRBV20-1 and TRBJ2-1, with 9 bases aligning to TRBD2. This CDR3 comprises 14 residues. J lost 7 bases, V lost 3 bases, and 7 bases had no gene match. The germline CDR1 and CDR2 sequences are DFQATT and SNEGSKA (reference sequence).